One TCR beta chain is described in this entry. Repertoires were generated with immunoSEQ multiplex PCR, while TCRdb's copy carries only in-frame clones and drops some. The table includes tens of thousands of clones, roughly 89% detected once. This entry belongs to a study of blood T cell repertoires in COVID-19. Across the whole study: Acute and convalescent COVID-19 specimens originated in the United States, Italy and Spain.

Germline lookup yields CDR1 MNHEY and CDR2 SVGAGI. Trimming took 7 bases from V and 2 from J, leaving 15 bases between them. The CDR3 is 15 residues long. The chain carries TRBV6-5 and TRBJ1-5, with D possibly being TRBD1 (5 bases). The specimen was peripheral blood. The clonotype originates from a woman aged 45-59 years with acute or convalescent COVID-19. The CDR3 loop reads CASTPGGSGNQPQHF. The CDR3 nucleotides read TGTGCCAGCACACCTGGGGGGTCCGGCAATCAGCCCCAGCATTTT.